This passage covers 19 T cell receptor beta chains from one sample sequenced in a study of blood T cell repertoires in COVID-19. Sequenced by immunoSEQ multiplex PCR; TCRdb stores in-frame clones only, minus some. In the table there are some 380,000 clones, 90% of which are singletons. The specimen sequenced was peripheral blood. The receptors shown here come from a man younger than 35 with active or convalescent COVID-19.

The chain couples TRBV27 to TRBJ1-5; no clear D. V lost 4 bases and J 3 bases, leaving 7 bases between the germline ends. Germline CDR1 MNHEY, CDR2 SMNVEV (reference sequence). The CDR3 loop spans 13 amino acids. The CDR3 reads CASSYSFNQPQHF. The CDR3 nucleotides read TGTGCCAGCAGTTACAGTTTCAATCAGCCCCAGCATTTT.

The chain uses TRBV6-4 and TRBJ1-2; 10 nucleotides agree with TRBD1. CDR1 MRHNA and CDR2 SNTAGT come from the germline V gene. The CDR3 contains 13 residues. J was trimmed by 3 bases and V by 6 bases; bases with no gene match: 1. CDR3 region: CASRGTGDYGYTF. In nucleotides, the CDR3 is TGTGCCAGCAGGGGGACAGGGGACTATGGCTACACCTTC.

The CDR3 loop reads CASSTGTGFSYGYTF. Here the CDR3 DNA reads TGTGCCAGTAGTACCGGGACAGGGTTTTCTTATGGCTACACCTTC. This chain uses TRBV19 with TRBJ1-2; 9 bases agree with TRBD1. V was pared by 4 bases and J by 5 bases, with 8 bases of the junction left unmatched. The CDR3 is 15 residues long. The germline V gene has CDR1 LNHDA and CDR2 SQIVND (reference sequence).

The rearrangement uses TRBV5-1 and TRBJ2-7; 13 nucleotides line up with TRBD2. The length of the CDR3 is 18 residues. The V gene end was trimmed by 4 bases and the J gene end by 2 bases; junction bases not matched to a gene: 12. CDR1 is SGHRS, CDR2 YFSETQ, per germline. CDR3 sequence reads: CASSHQGGLAGRTYEQYF. The CDR3, as DNA: TGCGCCAGCAGCCATCAAGGGGGACTAGCGGGACGAACCTACGAGCAGTACTTC. The full variable domain, in which reference TRBV5-1 and TRBJ2-7 provide the parts outside the CDR3, is KAGVTQTPRYLIKTRGQQVTLSCSPISGHRSVSWYQQTPGQGLQFLFEYFSETQRNKGNFPGRFSGRQFSNSRSEMNVSTLELGDSALYLCASSHQGGLAGRTYEQYFGPGTRLTVT.

The chain employs TRBV10-3 and TRBJ1-2, with D maybe TRBD1 (6 bases). V dropped 4 bases and J dropped 1 base, with 13 bases sitting between them. The CDR3 runs to 15 residues. Germline-derived CDR1 and CDR2 are ENHRY and SYGVKD. The CDR3 DNA reads TGTGCCATCAGTGGTCCGGGACATGATAACTATGGCTACACCTTC. Translation gives CAISGPGHDNYGYTF.

The chain joins TRBV6-5 to TRBJ1-6, with D possibly TRBD1 on 6 matching bases. Trimming pared 6 bases from V and 5 bases from J, leaving 11 bases between. This CDR3 has 14 residues. Germline CDR1 reads MNHEY; CDR2 reads SVGAGI. The CDR3 loop is CASSRDKNNSPLHF. The DNA for the CDR3 is TGTGCCAGCAGCCGGGACAAAAATAATTCACCCCTCCACTTT.

This clone has a single count. The chain links TRBV6-5 to TRBJ2-1; no definite D call. This CDR3 contains 13 residues. CDR1 and CDR2 (germline): MNHEY, SVGAGI. V shed 8 bases and J shed 4 bases, with 12 bases lying between them. The chain's CDR3 is CASQEDGYNEQFF. The CDR3 DNA reads as TGTGCCAGCCAGGAAGACGGTTACAATGAGCAGTTCTTC.

The chain couples TRBV4-3 to TRBJ2-7; unclear D gene. Germline assignment: CDR1 LGHNA and CDR2 YSLEER. This CDR3 is built from 14 residues. V dropped 0 bases and J dropped 1 base, with 7 bases sitting between them. This CDR3 reads CASSQDTVSYEQYF. The CDR3 DNA follows: TGCGCCAGCAGCCAAGATACGGTATCCTACGAGCAGTACTTC.

This clone came up a few times. The chain links TRBV7-8 to TRBJ1-3, with D perhaps matching TRBD1 (5 bases). From germline, CDR1 is SGHVS and CDR2 FQNEAQ. Between the trimmed V and J ends, which lost 0 bases and 0 bases, there was a span of 12 bases. This CDR3 spans 17 amino acids. Written as DNA, the CDR3 is TGTGCCAGCAGCTTAGCGATACAGGCTTTCTCTGGAAACACCATATATTTT. This codes for CASSLAIQAFSGNTIYF.

This CDR3 reads CASSQDIRGGNQPQHF. Written as DNA, the CDR3 is TGCGCCAGCAGCCAAGACATCAGGGGGGGCAATCAGCCCCAGCATTTT. The J gene is TRBJ1-5, the V gene TRBV4-1; the match to TRBD1 covers 7 bases. CDR3 length: 16 residues. Looked up from germline, CDR1 is MGHRA and CDR2 is YSYEKL. J gave up 2 bases and V 0 bases, and 4 bases lay outside the gene matches.

This clone was seen only once. The chain combines TRBV25-1 with TRBJ1-1, with D perhaps matching TRBD1 (6 bases). CDR1 is MGHDK and CDR2 is SYGVNS in the germline V gene. The CDR3 sequence is 16 residues long. V lost 4 bases, J lost 1 base, and 16 bases lay in between. The CDR3 loop reads CASSGFAGASNTEAFF. The CDR3 bases are TGTGCCAGCAGTGGCTTCGCGGGGGCGTCGAACACTGAAGCTTTCTTT.

The rearrangement joins TRBV7-3 to TRBJ1-1, with 7 bases aligning to TRBD1. Per germline, CDR1 SGHTA and CDR2 FQGTGA. V shed 4 bases, J shed 5 bases, and the junction held 10 bases outside the gene matches. The CDR3 contains 15 residues. The CDR3 spells CASSYAGGKGTEAFF. The CDR3 DNA sequence: TGTGCCAGCAGCTACGCAGGGGGTAAAGGAACTGAAGCTTTCTTT.

The chain employs TRBV27 and TRBJ2-6; TRBD2 aligns across 11 bases. CDR3 length: 22 residues. V gave up 1 base and J gave up 0 bases; unmatched junction bases: 14. Per the germline V gene, CDR1 is MNHEY and CDR2 is SMNVEV (reference sequence). The CDR3 here is CASSLLAGGYELLSSGANVLTF. For the CDR3, the DNA is TGTGCCAGCAGTTTATTAGCGGGAGGGTACGAACTACTATCCTCTGGGGCCAACGTCCTGACTTTC.

In the case of this clone: This same CDR3 is encoded by further DNA sequences in the sample. J is TRBJ2-7 and V is TRBV5-1; possibly TRBD1 for D (5 bases). There are 12 residues in the CDR3. The V end lost 3 bases, the J end lost 3 bases, and 7 bases lay between the germline ends. Germline V CDR1 and CDR2: SGHRS, YFSETQ. In DNA, the CDR3 is TGCGCCAGCAGCTCCCAGGGCTACGAGCAGTACTTC. It is translated as CASSSQGYEQYF. Drawing the rest from reference TRBV5-1 and TRBJ2-7, the complete variable domain is KAGVTQTPRYLIKTRGQQVTLSCSPISGHRSVSWYQQTPGQGLQFLFEYFSETQRNKGNFPGRFSGRQFSNSRSEMNVSTLELGDSALYLCASSSQGYEQYFGPGTRLTVT.

Of note for this clone: Other DNA sequences within the sample encode an identical CDR3. The chain links TRBV7-9 to TRBJ2-7; D is possibly TRBD1 (6 bases). This CDR3 region has 12 residues. Germline lookup yields CDR1 SEHNR and CDR2 FQNEAQ (reference sequence). Trimming left V 4 bases short and J 5 bases short, with 9 bases between. The DNA of the CDR3 is TGTGCCAGCAGCTCCCACAGGGACGAGCAGTACTTC. The encoded protein is CASSSHRDEQYF. Filled out from reference TRBV7-9 and TRBJ2-7, the complete variable domain reads DTGVSQNPRHKITKRGQNVTFRCDPISEHNRLYWYRQTLGQGPEFLTYFQNEAQLEKSRLLSDRFSAERPKGSFSTLEIQRTEQGDSAMYLCASSSHRDEQYFGPGTRLTVT.

The V call is TRBV6-4, the J call TRBJ2-7, with no clear D. The CDR3 covers 15 residues. Germline V gene data show CDR1 as MRHNA and CDR2 as SNTAGT. Trimming removed 3 bases at V and 2 bases at J, with 14 bases between. The CDR3 spells CASSEGIGTTYEQYF. The CDR3 DNA sequence: TGTGCCAGCAGTGAGGGTATAGGAACTACCTACGAGCAGTACTTC.

The genes are TRBV7-2 and TRBJ2-3; maybe TRBD2 (7 bases). The germline V gene encodes CDR1 SGHTA and CDR2 FQGNSA. This CDR3 has 17 amino acids. V was trimmed by 5 bases and J by 4 bases, leaving 22 bases between them. Here the CDR3 DNA reads TGTGCCAGCAGCCAACGCCCGGGGGGCGTCGGACCAGATACGCAGTATTTT. It translates to CASSQRPGGVGPDTQYF.

V is TRBV7-2 and J is TRBJ1-1; 7 bases map to TRBD1. Germline CDR1 reads SGHTA; CDR2 reads FQGNSA. J lost 1 base, V lost 4 bases, and 9 bases had no gene match. There are 16 residues in the CDR3. The CDR3 nucleotides read TGTGCCAGCAGCTACCCCTCGGGACAGAAGAACACTGAAGCTTTCTTT. It is translated as CASSYPSGQKNTEAFF.

The chain combines TRBV7-3 with TRBJ2-1, with 11 bases identical to TRBD2. Germline V gene sequence: CDR1 SGHTA, CDR2 FQGTGA. Trimming took 5 bases from V and 9 from J; bases not matched to a gene: 9. CDR3 length: 15 amino acids. In nucleotides, the CDR3 is TGTGCCAGCAGCCCGTCTAGCGGGGGGCCGGGTGAGCAGTTCTTC. Its protein product is CASSPSSGGPGEQFF.